Included here is one T cell receptor (beta chain) sequence, with context. Its specificity is not known. The data are from a study of cytomegalovirus exposure and HLA in healthy donors. Whole-study findings and limits: Later analysis identified around 15,000 TCR beta sequences associated with HLA alleles, using a false discovery rate threshold of 0.05.

Amplification used 60 Vbeta primers and 13 Jbeta primers. The table came from immunoSEQ multiplex PCR; TCRdb's copy has only in-frame clones and leaves some out. The repertoire consists of approximately 140,000 clones, with about 80% occurring once and the leading ten covering around 2%. The CDR3 runs to 15 residues. Trimming removed 1 base from V and 4 bases from J, with 11 bases in between. Per germline, CDR1 SEHNR and CDR2 FQNEAQ (reference sequence). The clonotype was recovered from a woman in her thirties or forties in good health and CMV-seronegative. This chain links TRBV7-9 with TRBJ1-3; possible D gene TRBD1, 5 bases. What was sequenced was PBMCs. The CDR3 spells CASSLEPGLGNTIYF. CDR3 DNA sequence: TGTGCCAGCAGCTTAGAGCCAGGGTTGGGAAACACCATATATTTT.